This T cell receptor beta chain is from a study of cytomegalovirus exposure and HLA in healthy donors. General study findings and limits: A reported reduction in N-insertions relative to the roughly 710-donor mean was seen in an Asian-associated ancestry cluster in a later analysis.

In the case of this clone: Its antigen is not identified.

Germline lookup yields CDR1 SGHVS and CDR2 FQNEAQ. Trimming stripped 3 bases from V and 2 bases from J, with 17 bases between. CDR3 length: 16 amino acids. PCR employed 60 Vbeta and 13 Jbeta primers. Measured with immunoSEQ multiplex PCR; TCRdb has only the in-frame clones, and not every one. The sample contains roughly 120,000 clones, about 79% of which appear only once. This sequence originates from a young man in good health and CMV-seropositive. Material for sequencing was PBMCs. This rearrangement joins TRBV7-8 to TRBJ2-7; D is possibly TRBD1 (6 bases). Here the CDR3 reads CASSFVKGEYPYEQYF. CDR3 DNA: TGTGCCAGCAGCTTTGTTAAGGGGGAATATCCCTACGAGCAGTACTTC.